This is a list of T cell receptor beta chains from one sample in a study of T cells in Graves' hyperthyroidism and ophthalmopathy. In TCRdb, the multiplex PCR reads were re-called with MiXCR into one record per CDR3 protein. Of over 700,000 distinct CDR3 sequences listed, roughly 40% are singletons. Material for sequencing was blood. The receptor set was obtained from a man younger than 35 with Graves' hyperthyroidism. Both conserved end residues are part of each CDR3. A D gene is named only where the DNA matches it firmly. Expanded clones get a size class; other rows say once, few or many, or leave the size out.

D gene	clone size	V gene	J gene	CDR3 DNA	CDR3 protein
.	few	TRBV7-6	TRBJ2-7	TGTGCCAGCAGCCCGGCGCAGGGTCTCCTCGACGAGCAGTACTTC	CASSPAQGLLDEQYF
.	many	TRBV2	TRBJ1-2	TGTGCCAGCAGTGAAACACGCCTCTATGGCTACACCTTC	CASSETRLYGYTF
.	.	TRBV6-1	TRBJ1-3	TGTGCCAGCAGTCCGACGGCCTTCTCTGGAAACACCATATATTTT	CASSPTAFSGNTIYF
.	few	TRBV7-9	TRBJ1-1	TGTGCCAGCAGCCCCCCCGGGACACAACGAGGTGAAGCTTTCTTT	CASSPPGTQRGEAFF
.	many	TRBV12-3/TRBV12-4	TRBJ1-1	TGTGCCAGCAGTTTCAGGGAAGCTTTCTTT	CASSFREAFF
.	many	TRBV15	TRBJ2-2	TGTGCCACCGGGGGCTCCACGTTGGTGGAGGAGCTGTTTTTT	CATGGSTLVEELFF
.	many	TRBV29-1	TRBJ1-1	TGCAGCGTTGAAATTCAAGGGAACACTGAAGCTTTCTTT	CSVEIQGNTEAFF
.	.	TRBV20-1	TRBJ1-2	TGCAGTGCTAGAGATGGGAGCGGCAGGGGTGGCTACACCTTC	CSARDGSGRGGYTF
.	few	TRBV19	TRBJ2-7	TGTGCCAGTAGTCCCTCAGGATTTTACTCCTACGAGCAGTACTTC	CASSPSGFYSYEQYF
TRBD1	many	TRBV7-9	TRBJ1-1	TGTGCCAGCAGACGACAGGGGGGCACTGAAGCTTTCTTT	CASRRQGGTEAFF
TRBD2	.	TRBV19	TRBJ2-7	TGTGCCAGTAGTTTGAAGCGGGAGAGCTCCTACGAGCAGTACTTC	CASSLKRESSYEQYF
.	.	TRBV6-5	TRBJ1-4	TGTGCCAGCAGTCTCGACAGGAGTAATGAAAAACTGTTTTTT	CASSLDRSNEKLFF
.	.	TRBV2	TRBJ1-2	TGTGCCAGCAGCAGGACGCGAGGAGAAGGGCTCCTCACGGATGGCTACACCTTC	CASSRTRGEGLLTDGYTF
.	many	TRBV7-8	TRBJ2-5	TGTGCCAGCAGCAAACAAGAGACCCAGTACTTC	CASSKQETQYF